Below, one T cell receptor beta chain is given with its context. Its antigen is undetermined. In generating TCR beta cDNA, 5'RACE template switching with UMIs was used. For each CDR3 protein, TCRdb gives one entry from its re-call of the 5' RACE reads, without DNA. The specimen's table records some 440,000 distinct CDR3 sequences. The sample belongs to a study of T cells expressing NK-cell markers. About the research overall: Underlying the TCR beta repertoires were sorted CD3+CD56+NKG2C+, CD3+CD56+NKG2C- and CD3+CD56-NKG2C+ T cells. Of eight sequenced donors, seven were HCMV-seropositive and one HCMV-seronegative. General observations from the study: For six donors, the dominant NKG2C+ clonotypes made up roughly 1.0-7.0% of their CD8+ T cells.

The CDR3 runs 19 residues. Germline V gene lookup returns CDR1 SGHDT and CDR2 YYEEEE. The receptor was derived from a woman aged 50 to 60 in good health. The genes are TRBV5-6 and TRBJ2-3; TCRdb selects TRBD2, and the lack of DNA leaves this call unchecked. Sequenced: blood T cells: a sorted CD56 or NKG2C T cell subset, CD4+ or CD8+ T cells, or bulk PBMC T cells (not recorded which). The CDR3 here is CASSLASGVLAKYTDTQYF.